This T cell receptor (beta chain) derives from a study of blood T cell repertoires in COVID-19. For the study at large: Samples of COVID-19 (acute and convalescent) were obtained from the United States, Italy and Spain.

Original processing methods: Amplification of reference gene primers provided the estimated nucleated cell counts. The repertoire was sequenced with immunoSEQ multiplex PCR; TCRdb's copy has only in-frame clones and lacks some. V and J calls and clone size are as listed in that table; D and trimming were resolved from the DNA. The sample lists 200,000 or so clones; around 84% were seen once. The CDR3 extends over 15 amino acids. CDR1 is SGHTS and CDR2 is YDEGEE in the germline V gene. The V and J ends lost 4 bases and 5 bases respectively, with 15 bases between them. This sequence was found in a man aged 35 to 55 who had recovered from COVID-19. Sequencing used peripheral blood. The rearrangement uses TRBV5-8 and TRBJ2-2, with D perhaps matching TRBD1 (6 bases). CDR3 DNA sequence: TGTGCCAGCAGCGCAGCGAAGCAGGGGACCGGGGAGCTGTTTTTT. The encoded protein is CASSAAKQGTGELFF.